Each of the 28 T cell receptor beta chains below was sequenced from the same sample in a study of beta chain features in type 1 diabetes. Reverse transcription of all isolated RNA meant that expressed TCRB transcripts were sequenced. Here immunoSEQ multiplex PCR was the method, and the copy in TCRdb shows in-frame clones only, minus some. The sample yields approximately 150,000 clones, approximately 9.8% seen once. The sample taken for sequencing was central memory CD4+ T cells from blood. The receptors were gathered from a woman in her thirties or forties in good health.

The chain carries TRBV7-2 and TRBJ2-1; 12 bases agree with TRBD2. The CDR3 is 19 residues long. Losses at the gene ends were 5 bases for V and 3 bases for J; bases not matched to a gene: 14. Germline lookup yields CDR1 SGHTA and CDR2 FQGNSA. This chain's CDR3 is CASSPRLAGASGGYNEQFF. The CDR3 DNA reads TGTGCCAGCAGCCCAAGACTAGCGGGGGCCAGCGGGGGCTACAATGAGCAGTTCTTC.

The rearrangement links TRBV21-1 to TRBJ2-3; the table's D call, TRBD2, has no DNA check behind it. TRBV21-1 is a documented pseudogene. The CDR3 contains 16 residues. In DNA, the CDR3 is TGTGCCAGCAGCAAAGGACCGGGGGGGTTCTCAGATACGCAGTATTTT. Protein: CASSKGPGGFSDTQYF.

The V gene is TRBV19, the J gene TRBJ2-5; 10 nucleotides match TRBD1. Unmatched junction bases numbered 3, after V lost 4 bases and J lost 1 base. The V gene's germline CDR1 is LNHDA and CDR2 SQIVND (reference sequence). This CDR3 is 15 amino acids long. This CDR3 is CASSTRTGGQETQYF. The CDR3 nucleotides read TGTGCCAGTAGTACCCGGACAGGGGGCCAAGAGACCCAGTACTTC.

The rearrangement uses TRBV11-2 and TRBJ2-3; TRBD2 aligns across 11 bases. V shed 2 bases and J 4 bases; nucleotides not matched to a gene: 8. CDR3 length equals 17 residues. Germline CDR1 reads SGHAT; CDR2 reads FQNNGV. The CDR3 region is CASSLRPSGGQADTQYF. The CDR3 region has the DNA TGTGCCAGCAGCTTAAGGCCTAGCGGGGGGCAAGCAGATACGCAGTATTTT.

This clone was seen many times. This chain joins TRBV10-3 and TRBJ2-5; 8 bases are shared with TRBD2. CDR3 length: 15 residues. The V gene's germline CDR1 is ENHRY and CDR2 SYGVKD. After removal of 8 bases from V and 5 bases from J, the junction contained 13 bases not matched to a gene. The CDR3 reads CAIGRSGGSVETQYF. CDR3 coding DNA: TGTGCCATCGGCCGGAGCGGGGGTAGCGTGGAGACCCAGTACTTC.

This clone was seen more than once but under ten times. V is TRBV6-5 and J is TRBJ2-1; TRBD2 matches at 9 bases. The V segment lost 2 bases and the J segment 7 bases; nucleotides outside the gene matches: 6. The CDR3 extends over 15 amino acids. The germline CDR1 and CDR2 sequences are MNHEY and SVGAGI. The CDR3 DNA reads TGTGCCAGCAGTTACGGCGGGGGGGCCTTAAATGAGCAGTTCTTC. Residues: CASSYGGGALNEQFF.

The chain combines TRBV18 with TRBJ1-6; TRBD1 agrees at 8 bases. V was pared by 2 bases and J by 10 bases, with 10 bases of the junction left unmatched. CDR1 is KGHSH, CDR2 LQKENI, per germline. The length of the CDR3 is 16 residues. The CDR3: CASSPGQGGMWSPLHF. CDR3 DNA: TGTGCCAGCTCACCAGGACAGGGAGGGATGTGGTCACCCCTCCACTTT.

This clone was detected a few times. This chain joins TRBV7-9 and TRBJ1-4, with D perhaps matching TRBD1 (6 bases). Germline V gene data show CDR1 as SEHNR and CDR2 as FQNEAQ (reference sequence). Trimming left V 3 bases short and J 8 bases short, with 16 bases between. The CDR3 length is 15 residues. CDR3 residues: CASSLLGRGEEKLFF. In DNA, the CDR3 is TGTGCCAGCAGCTTGCTCGGCAGGGGTGAGGAAAAACTGTTTTTT.

The chain carries TRBV7-2 and TRBJ1-6; D not certain. Germline CDR1 and CDR2: SGHTA and FQGNSA. Between the trimmed V and J ends, which lost 5 bases and 8 bases, there was a span of 4 bases. The CDR3 is 11 amino acids. The CDR3 loop reads CASSLDSPLHF. Here the CDR3 DNA reads TGTGCCAGCAGCCTCGATTCACCCCTCCACTTT.

The gene calls are TRBV27 and TRBJ1-1; 7 bases agree with TRBD1. The J segment lost 1 base and the V segment lost 5 bases, leaving 4 bases of the junction unmatched. Germline V lookup: CDR1 MNHEY, CDR2 SMNVEV (reference sequence). This CDR3 has 14 residues. The CDR3 bases are TGTGCCAGCAGTAGACAGGGATCGAACACTGAAGCTTTCTTT. Residues: CASSRQGSNTEAFF.

V usage is TRBV5-5 and J usage is TRBJ2-5; 10 bases are a match to TRBD2. The CDR3 is 15 amino acids. After removal of 0 bases from V and 5 bases from J, the junction contained 4 bases not matched to a gene. Germline CDR1 SGHKS, CDR2 YYEKEE (reference sequence). This chain's CDR3 is CASSLGLAGEETQYF. CDR3 bases: TGTGCCAGCAGCTTGGGGCTAGCGGGGGAGGAGACCCAGTACTTC.

This clone occurred a few times. The V call is TRBV5-4, the J call TRBJ2-5, with 11 bases identical to TRBD2. Unmatched junction bases numbered 1, after V lost 0 bases and J lost 0 bases. Germline CDR1 SGHNT, CDR2 YYREEE (reference sequence). CDR3 length equals 16 residues. DNA for the CDR3: TGTGCCAGCAGCTTGGGGGGACTAGCGGACCAAGAGACCCAGTACTTC. Protein: CASSLGGLADQETQYF.

This chain uses TRBV6-6 with TRBJ2-7; perhaps TRBD1 as D (6 bases). The CDR3 consists of 13 residues. Germline lookup yields CDR1 MNHNY and CDR2 SVGAGI (reference sequence). The CDR3 coding sequence is TGTGCTAACAGTCAGGGGCCCCTCTACGAGCAGTACTTC. Translated: CANSQGPLYEQYF.

This rearrangement joins TRBV7-2 to TRBJ2-1; 7 bases align to TRBD1. This CDR3 contains 17 residues. With V trimmed by 3 bases and J by 7 bases, 15 bases remained unmatched. CDR1 is SGHTA and CDR2 is FQGNSA in the germline V gene. The DNA of the CDR3 is TGTGCCAGCAGCTTCCGAGACAGGGCGCCCTTTGGTAATGAGCAGTTCTTC. It codes for CASSFRDRAPFGNEQFF.

This clone was seen more than once but under ten times. One end of the junction does not line up with germline, which may come from a read error. This rearrangement joins TRBV10-3 to TRBJ2-2, with 7 bases lining up with TRBD1. CDR1 is ENHRY, CDR2 SYGVKD, per germline. The length of the CDR3 is 15 residues. The chain's CDR3 is CASSYSGGGTGELFF. In DNA, the CDR3 is TGTGCCAGCAGTTACTCAGGGGGTGGCACCGGGGAGCTGTTTTTT.

This clone appeared a few times. The chain links TRBV5-8 to TRBJ2-2; D perhaps matches TRBD2 (5 bases). Trimming took 4 bases from V and 0 from J, leaving 10 bases between them. CDR1 is SGHTS and CDR2 is YDEGEE in the germline V gene. The CDR3 consists of 15 residues. CDR3: CASSPVRANTGELFF. As DNA, the CDR3 is TGTGCCAGCAGCCCAGTGAGGGCGAACACCGGGGAGCTGTTTTTT.

The chain carries TRBV7-2 and TRBJ1-2; 10 bases are shared with TRBD1. V was clipped by 5 bases and J by 7 bases; unmatched bases: 7. From germline, CDR1 is SGHTA and CDR2 FQGNSA. CDR3 size: 14 residues. CDR3 region: CASSPDRGSRGYTF. The CDR3 DNA sequence: TGTGCCAGCAGCCCGGACAGGGGGAGCCGTGGCTACACCTTC.

The rearrangement joins TRBV12-5 to TRBJ1-6; the D gene is possibly TRBD1 (5 bases). There are 18 residues in the CDR3. From germline, CDR1 is LGHNT and CDR2 FRNRAP. The V end lost 1 base, the J end lost 7 bases, and 20 bases lay between the germline ends. This CDR3 is CASGLAPNRFVWNSPLHF. The CDR3 nucleotides are TGTGCTAGTGGTTTGGCCCCTAACAGGTTCGTCTGGAATTCACCCCTCCACTTT.

The chain couples TRBV12-5 to TRBJ2-7; tentatively, D is TRBD1 (6 bases). The CDR3 is made up of 16 amino acids. Trimming left V 7 bases short and J 5 bases short, with 24 bases between. Germline loops: CDR1 LGHNT, CDR2 FRNRAP. The CDR3 loop reads CASASGRDMRTDEQYF. The CDR3 DNA reads TGTGCTAGTGCCTCGGGCCGGGACATGAGGACGGACGAGCAGTACTTC.

This chain links TRBV19 with TRBJ1-2; the match to TRBD1 covers 10 bases. The CDR3 is 13 residues long. The trim removed 9 bases at V and 8 bases at J, leaving 9 bases unmatched. Germline V lookup: CDR1 LNHDA, CDR2 SQIVND (reference sequence). This CDR3 is CASKPGTGVGYTF. In DNA form, the CDR3 reads TGTGCCAGCAAACCCGGGACAGGGGTCGGCTACACCTTC.

This clone was picked up a small number of times. V is TRBV6-5 and J is TRBJ1-3; D is unresolved. CDR1 is MNHEY, CDR2 SVGAGI, per germline. V gave up 6 bases and J gave up 2 bases, with 5 bases separating them. This CDR3 has 12 amino acids. The CDR3 coding sequence is TGTGCCAGCAGGTCTACTGGAAACACCATATATTTT. This encodes CASRSTGNTIYF.

The chain recombines TRBV6-1 with TRBJ1-5; D not certain. CDR1 is MNHNS and CDR2 is SASEGT in the germline V gene. The length of the CDR3 is 15 residues. Trimming took 0 bases from V and 4 from J, leaving 10 bases between them. The CDR3 region is CASSEARIRNQPQHF. The CDR3 DNA follows: TGTGCCAGCAGTGAAGCTCGCATCAGGAATCAGCCCCAGCATTTT.

This clone was recorded a few times. One end of the junction does not line up with germline, which may come from a read error. The genes are TRBV11-2 and TRBJ2-1, with D possibly TRBD1 on 5 matching bases. Germline CDR1 SGHAT, CDR2 FQNNGV. The CDR3 is made up of 12 amino acids. In DNA, the CDR3 is TGTGCCAGCAGCGGTACAGGAAATGGGCAGTTCTTC. This encodes CASSGTGNGQFF. Variable domain in full (rest from reference TRBV11-2 and TRBJ2-1): EAGVAQSPRYKIIEKRQSVAFWCNPISGHATLYWYQQILGQGPKLLIQFQNNGVVDDSQLPKDRFSAERLKGVDSTLKIQPAKLEDSAVYLCASSGTGNGQFFGPGTRLTVL.

This clone was detected a few times. The genes are TRBV20-1 and TRBJ1-2; D is undetermined. The CDR3 totals 11 residues. The germline V gene has CDR1 DFQATT and CDR2 SNEGSKA (reference sequence). Trimming removed 0 bases at V and 7 bases at J, with 6 bases between. The CDR3 sequence is CSARDFSGYTF. The CDR3 DNA reads TGCAGTGCTAGAGATTTTAGTGGCTACACCTTC.

In its sample, this clone was seen a few times. The chain joins TRBV27 to TRBJ2-6, with D perhaps TRBD1 (6 bases). Germline lookup yields CDR1 MNHEY and CDR2 SMNVEV (reference sequence). The V gene lost 5 bases and the J gene lost 4 bases, with 12 bases spanning the gap. The CDR3 has 15 residues. CDR3 region: CASSRYRAGANVLTF. Written as DNA, the CDR3 is TGTGCCAGCAGTAGATACAGGGCCGGGGCCAACGTCCTGACTTTC.

This clone was recorded a few times. The CDR3 is CASSVQGEKLFF. The CDR3 DNA reads as TGTGCCAGCAGCGTTCAGGGTGAAAAACTGTTTTTT. J is TRBJ1-4 and V is TRBV9; D may be TRBD1 (5 bases). Germline CDR1 SGDLS, CDR2 YYNGEE. The CDR3 runs to 12 residues. V lost 2 bases to trimming and J lost 7 bases, with 6 bases between them.

This rearrangement joins TRBV29-1 to TRBJ2-3; 10 bases map to TRBD2. CDR3 length: 14 amino acids. Germline V CDR1 and CDR2: SQVTM, ANQGSEA. Losses at the gene ends were 6 bases for V and 0 bases for J; bases not matched to a gene: 3. CDR3 bases: TGCAGCGTAAGGACTAGCGGAAGCACAGATACGCAGTATTTT. Translating gives CSVRTSGSTDTQYF.

This clone was seen a handful of times. The chain is built from TRBV7-2 and TRBJ2-7, with TRBD1 matching over 8 bases. The CDR3 sequence is 14 residues long. Germline V gene data show CDR1 as SGHTA and CDR2 as FQGNSA. Losses at the gene ends were 4 bases for V and 7 bases for J; bases not matched to a gene: 9. In DNA, the CDR3 is TGTGCCAGCAGCTCCTGGACAGGGCCGAAGGAGCAGTACTTC. Amino acids: CASSSWTGPKEQYF.